Listed here are 27 T cell receptor beta chains from one sample, sequenced in a study of OX40 agonist ivuxolimab in advanced cancers. Assay used: immunoSEQ multiplex PCR; TCRdb lists only in-frame clones, some missing. Among 96,000 or so clones listed, roughly 87% were seen once. The source material was CD4+ or CD8+ T cells sorted from blood, sampled in a trial of the OX40 agonist ivuxolimab. Every receptor here comes from an adult with an advanced solid tumor such as melanoma, head and neck, liver or kidney cancer.

V usage is TRBV21-1 and J usage is TRBJ1-2. TRBV21-1 is annotated as a pseudogene. CDR3 length: 16 residues. The CDR3 region is CASSPTRCPRGYGYTF. The CDR3 DNA follows: TGTGCCAGCAGCCCAACGCGGTGTCCTCGGGGCTATGGCTACACCTTC.

In its sample, this clone was seen once. The V call is TRBV7-3, the J call TRBJ2-1, with D possibly being TRBD2 (5 bases). The V end was cut by 4 bases, the J end by 0 bases, with 16 bases between. The length of the CDR3 is 17 residues. CDR1 and CDR2 (germline): SGHTA, FQGTGA. The CDR3 region has the DNA TGTGCCAGCAGCTCCGGACGGACTCCTAGCTCCTACAATGAGCAGTTCTTC. This translates into CASSSGRTPSSYNEQFF.

The DNA of the CDR3 is TGTGCCAGTAGGTACAGGAGGTTGCAGGGGTATGGCTACACCTTC. As protein: CASRYRRLQGYGYTF. The chain has TRBV19 and TRBJ1-2, with D possibly TRBD1 on 6 matching bases. This CDR3 spans 15 amino acids. The ends were cut back, 6 bases at V and 5 bases at J, with 19 bases in the middle. Germline lookup yields CDR1 LNHDA and CDR2 SQIVND (reference sequence).

V gene TRBV6-6 combines with J gene TRBJ2-7; 11 bases agree with TRBD1. J gave up 3 bases and V 6 bases, and 4 bases lay outside the gene matches. The germline V gene encodes CDR1 MNHNY and CDR2 SVGAGI (reference sequence). The CDR3 extends over 14 amino acids. CDR3 protein: CASRDRGLIYEQYF. The CDR3 bases are TGTGCCAGCAGGGACAGGGGGCTCATCTACGAGCAGTACTTC.

The J gene is TRBJ1-1, the V gene TRBV14, with unresolved D. Trimming left V 6 bases short and J 1 base short, with 12 bases between. This CDR3 comprises 14 residues. Germline V gene sequence: CDR1 SGHDN, CDR2 FVKESK. CDR3 sequence reads: CASRPTFENTEAFF. DNA of the CDR3: TGTGCCAGCAGGCCTACCTTTGAGAACACTGAAGCTTTCTTT.

The CDR3 here is CASSLASSTDTQYF. CDR3 DNA sequence: TGTGCCAGCAGCTTAGCTAGTAGCACAGATACGCAGTATTTT. The rearrangement links TRBV7-2 to TRBJ2-3; no definite D call. V was trimmed by 0 bases and J by 0 bases, leaving 4 bases between them. This CDR3 is 14 amino acids long. Per germline, CDR1 SGHTA and CDR2 FQGNSA.

The gene calls are TRBV7-3 and TRBJ1-1; 10 nucleotides match TRBD1. With V trimmed by 1 base and J by 9 bases, 8 bases remained unmatched. The germline gives CDR1 SGHTA, CDR2 FQGTGA. The CDR3 loop spans 15 amino acids. CDR3 DNA sequence: TGTGCCAGCAGCTTAAGGTCCGGGGGACAGGGGAAAGCTTTCTTT. Protein: CASSLRSGGQGKAFF.

This clone ranks as medium-sized (0.01 to 0.1%). This rearrangement joins TRBV19 to TRBJ2-7; a possible D gene is TRBD2 (6 bases). The CDR3 is 12 residues long. V lost 5 bases and J lost 6, with 11 bases in between. CDR1 and CDR2 from the germline V gene are LNHDA and SQIVND (reference sequence). The CDR3 sequence is CASSPQGGEQYF. CDR3 nucleotide sequence: TGTGCCAGTAGTCCTCAGGGAGGCGAGCAGTACTTC.

The CDR3 DNA sequence: TGTGCCAGCAGCCCCACCTCGGGGGAGGTCTATGGCTACACCTTC. Protein product: CASSPTSGEVYGYTF. The genes are TRBV9 and TRBJ1-2; D possibly corresponds to TRBD1 (5 bases). V lost 4 bases and J lost 4, with 17 bases in between. CDR3 length: 15 amino acids. Germline values: CDR1 SGDLS, CDR2 YYNGEE.

This chain links TRBV11-2 with TRBJ2-2; D is possibly TRBD1 (6 bases). The CDR3 has 15 residues. Trimming pared 5 bases from V and 7 bases from J, leaving 17 bases between. Germline CDR1 reads SGHAT; CDR2 reads FQNNGV. This CDR3 reads CASSVTGIAHGELFF. Written as DNA, the CDR3 is TGTGCCAGCAGCGTCACAGGGATTGCGCACGGGGAGCTGTTTTTT. The full variable domain, its missing parts supplied by reference TRBV11-2 and TRBJ2-2, is EAGVAQSPRYKIIEKRQSVAFWCNPISGHATLYWYQQILGQGPKLLIQFQNNGVVDDSQLPKDRFSAERLKGVDSTLKIQPAKLEDSAVYLCASSVTGIAHGELFFGEGSRLTVL.

The J gene is TRBJ2-7, the V gene TRBV19, with a tentative D call TRBD2 (6 bases). Per the germline V gene, CDR1 is LNHDA and CDR2 is SQIVND (reference sequence). Deletions cut 0 bases from V and 0 bases from J, with 12 bases between. The CDR3 runs to 16 residues. CDR3 protein: CASSIEDGGTSYEQYF. CDR3 DNA: TGTGCCAGTAGTATAGAGGACGGAGGGACCTCCTACGAGCAGTACTTC. Drawing the rest from reference TRBV19 and TRBJ2-7, the complete variable domain is DGGITQSPKYLFRKEGQNVTLSCEQNLNHDAMYWYRQDPGQGLRLIYYSQIVNDFQKGDIAEGYSVSREKKESFPLTVTSAQKNPTAFYLCASSIEDGGTSYEQYFGPGTRLTVT.

This rearrangement joins TRBV21-1 to TRBJ2-3; no check of the table's D call, TRBD2, against the DNA was made. TRBV21-1 is reported as a pseudogene. The CDR3 is 15 residues long. The CDR3 DNA reads TGTGCCAGCAGCAAAGCGAGGGAGGGCCGCCGGGAGCAGTATTTT. Protein product: CASSKAREGRREQYF.

This chain joins TRBV19 and TRBJ2-2, with D hard to call. The CDR3 is made up of 17 amino acids. Germline values: CDR1 LNHDA, CDR2 SQIVND (reference sequence). The ends were cut back, 0 bases at V and 0 bases at J, with 11 bases in the middle. CDR3 region: CASSIDLGISNTGELFF. The DNA of the CDR3 is TGTGCCAGTAGTATAGATCTGGGGATTTCGAACACCGGGGAGCTGTTTTTT.

The chain combines TRBV15 with TRBJ2-3, with 7 bases that match TRBD1. CDR3 length: 14 residues. The germline CDR1 and CDR2 sequences are LNHNV and YYDKDF (reference sequence). V shed 0 bases and J 5 bases; nucleotides not matched to a gene: 2. The CDR3 DNA reads TGTGCCACCAGCAGAGATAGGGGGCGAGATACGCAGTATTTT. As protein: CATSRDRGRDTQYF.

The rearrangement links TRBV9 to TRBJ2-3, with 12 bases matching TRBD2. From germline, CDR1 is SGDLS and CDR2 YYNGEE. After removal of 0 bases from V and 6 bases from J, the junction contained 14 bases not matched to a gene. The CDR3 covers 19 residues. This CDR3 reads CASSVDLAGGPEIGDTQYF. The CDR3 nucleotides read TGTGCCAGCAGCGTAGATCTAGCGGGAGGGCCGGAGATAGGGGATACGCAGTATTTT.

The chain couples TRBV19 to TRBJ1-2, with 10 bases aligning to TRBD1. Germline CDR1 is LNHDA and CDR2 is SQIVND (reference sequence). This CDR3 has 14 residues. V trimming: 6 bases; J trimming: 3 bases; junction bases outside the gene matches: 4. The CDR3 region is CASSRTGGDYGYTF. The CDR3 region has the DNA TGTGCCAGTAGCCGGACAGGGGGGGACTATGGCTACACCTTC. Together with reference TRBV19 and TRBJ1-2, the CDR3 gives the full variable domain: DGGITQSPKYLFRKEGQNVTLSCEQNLNHDAMYWYRQDPGQGLRLIYYSQIVNDFQKGDIAEGYSVSREKKESFPLTVTSAQKNPTAFYLCASSRTGGDYGYTFGSGTRLTVV.

The rearrangement uses TRBV7-6 and TRBJ2-2; 7 positions agree with TRBD1. The V gene's germline CDR1 is SGHVS and CDR2 FNYEAQ. The CDR3 is made up of 15 amino acids. The ends lost 5 bases at V and 8 bases at J; junction bases unmatched: 11. The CDR3 here is CASSPITGAVGELFF. The CDR3 coding sequence is TGTGCCAGCAGCCCAATAACAGGGGCGGTTGGGGAGCTGTTTTTT.

V and J are TRBV7-3 and TRBJ2-3; D is possibly TRBD2 (6 bases). The V gene's germline CDR1 is SGHTA and CDR2 FQGTGA. The CDR3 is made up of 16 amino acids. Trimming shortened V by 2 bases and J by 4 bases, and 16 bases separated the two germline ends. The CDR3 loop reads CASSLRPAGRADTQYF. The CDR3 nucleotides are TGTGCCAGCAGCTTACGGCCAGCGGGTAGAGCAGATACGCAGTATTTT.

This clone was seen only once. The chain recombines TRBV18 with TRBJ2-3; TRBD1 agrees at 10 bases. In germline, CDR1 is KGHSH, CDR2 LQKENI. The CDR3 contains 15 residues. V dropped 0 bases and J dropped 4; count of bases not matched to a gene: 1. CDR3 amino acids: CASSPPGTGADTQYF. The CDR3 region has the DNA TGTGCCAGCTCACCACCGGGGACAGGGGCAGATACGCAGTATTTT. Full variable domain (outside the CDR3, taken from reference TRBV18 and TRBJ2-3): NAGVMQNPRHLVRRRGQEARLRCSPMKGHSHVYWYRQLPEEGLKFMVYLQKENIIDESGMPKERFSAEFPKEGPSILRIQQVVRGDSAAYFCASSPPGTGADTQYFGPGTRLTVL.

The chain is built from TRBV4-1 and TRBJ1-1, with 9 bases aligning to TRBD1. V gave up 2 bases and J gave up 2 bases; unmatched junction bases: 3. The CDR3 length is 15 residues. Looked up from germline, CDR1 is MGHRA and CDR2 is YSYEKL. The CDR3 DNA reads TGCGCCAGCAGCCAATTGGACAGGGGCAACACTGAAGCTTTCTTT. It codes for CASSQLDRGNTEAFF.

A single count supports this clone. The chain has TRBV6-6 and TRBJ2-3, with 7 bases matching TRBD2. This CDR3 is 15 amino acids long. The V gene end was trimmed by 2 bases and the J gene end by 2 bases; junction bases not matched to a gene: 4. The germline CDR1 and CDR2 sequences are MNHNY and SVGAGI (reference sequence). In DNA, the CDR3 is TGTGCCAGCAGTTACGCGGGGACTAACACAGATACGCAGTATTTT. It specifies CASSYAGTNTDTQYF.

This clone was seen only a few times. This sequence joins TRBV4-2 and TRBJ1-1, with D possibly matching TRBD1 (5 bases). Germline assignment: CDR1 LGHNA and CDR2 YNFKEQ. CDR3 length: 14 residues. The V and J ends lost 2 bases and 1 base respectively, with 8 bases between them. The CDR3 is CASSQRGTNTEAFF. The CDR3 coding sequence is TGTGCCAGCAGCCAAAGAGGGACGAACACTGAAGCTTTCTTT.

The chain joins TRBV5-1 to TRBJ2-2, with TRBD1 identical over 9 bases. CDR1 and CDR2 (germline): SGHRS, YFSETQ. The V gene end was trimmed by 2 bases and the J gene end by 5 bases; junction bases not matched to a gene: 7. CDR3 length equals 16 residues. Here the CDR3 DNA reads TGCGCCAGCAGCTTCCGGGACAGGGTGAAGACCGGGGAGCTGTTTTTT. It is translated as CASSFRDRVKTGELFF. Full variable domain (rest looked up from reference TRBV5-1 and TRBJ2-2): KAGVTQTPRYLIKTRGQQVTLSCSPISGHRSVSWYQQTPGQGLQFLFEYFSETQRNKGNFPGRFSGRQFSNSRSEMNVSTLELGDSALYLCASSFRDRVKTGELFFGEGSRLTVL.

This chain joins TRBV4-2 and TRBJ2-3; weak D call: TRBD2 (5 bases). Trimming left V 1 base short and J 7 bases short, with 6 bases between. The germline gives CDR1 LGHNA, CDR2 YNFKEQ. This CDR3 spans 12 amino acids. Here the CDR3 reads CASSQGEYTQYF. The CDR3 nucleotides are TGTGCCAGCAGCCAAGGGGAGTATACGCAGTATTTT.

The gene calls are TRBV6-5 and TRBJ1-3, with D tentatively TRBD1 (6 bases). Deletions cut 4 bases from V and 1 base from J, with 11 bases between. From germline, CDR1 is MNHEY and CDR2 SVGAGI. The CDR3 runs to 15 residues. The CDR3 sequence is CASSSQTGSGNTIYF. The CDR3 DNA is TGTGCCAGCAGTTCTCAAACAGGGTCTGGAAACACCATATATTTT.

The chain employs TRBV5-1 and TRBJ2-1; TRBD1 aligns across 8 bases. Unmatched junction bases numbered 4, after V lost 4 bases and J lost 4 bases. The germline gives CDR1 SGHRS, CDR2 YFSETQ. The CDR3 is 14 amino acids. The CDR3 region has the DNA TGCGCCAGCAGCGGGGACAGGACTTACAATGAGCAGTTCTTC. It is translated as CASSGDRTYNEQFF. Variable domain in full (rest from reference TRBV5-1 and TRBJ2-1): KAGVTQTPRYLIKTRGQQVTLSCSPISGHRSVSWYQQTPGQGLQFLFEYFSETQRNKGNFPGRFSGRQFSNSRSEMNVSTLELGDSALYLCASSGDRTYNEQFFGPGTRLTVL.

The chain combines TRBV7-8 with TRBJ2-4; D perhaps matches TRBD1 (5 bases). This CDR3 is 17 amino acids long. The V end was cut by 1 base, the J end by 8 bases, with 21 bases between. Germline CDR1 is SGHVS and CDR2 is FQNEAQ. The CDR3 sequence: CASSLVSGQGDEDIQYF. The CDR3 bases are TGTGCCAGCAGCTTAGTTTCAGGGCAGGGCGATGAGGACATTCAGTACTTC. Combining the CDR3 with reference TRBV7-8 and TRBJ2-4 gives the whole variable domain GAGVSQSPRYKVAKRGQDVALRCDPISGHVSLFWYQQALGQGPEFLTYFQNEAQLDKSGLPSDRFFAERPEGSVSTLKIQRTQQEDSAVYLCASSLVSGQGDEDIQYFGAGTRLSVL.